Presented here are 10 T cell receptor beta chains from one specimen sequenced in a study of Graves' ophthalmopathy and Graves' hyperthyroidism. Amplification of the TCR beta CDR3 regions used RNA transcripts (as template). The first round was an RT-PCR with HTBI primers, and the second round was a multiplex PCR. TCRdb recomputed calls from the multiplex PCR reads with MiXCR, one row per CDR3 protein. The sample shows 740,000 or so distinct CDR3 sequences, roughly 41% of them seen only once. Sequenced sample: peripheral blood. The receptors were sampled from an adult man with Graves' ophthalmopathy.

This clonotype was detected ten times or more. The CDR3 DNA is TGTGCCAGCAGCTTAGAGCAGGCGGGGTTCGTTGGGACCCAGTACTTC. Protein: CASSLEQAGFVGTQYF. The rearrangement links TRBV7-6 to TRBJ2-5, with a tentative D call TRBD2 (6 bases). V lost 1 base, J lost 7 bases, and 19 bases lay in between. Germline assignment: CDR1 SGHVS and CDR2 FNYEAQ. The CDR3 runs to 16 residues.

CDR3 sequence: CASSFGGQAFF. DNA for the CDR3: TGTGCCAGCAGCTTCGGGGGGCAAGCTTTCTTT. The chain is built from TRBV9 and TRBJ1-1, with TRBD1 as a possible D gene (6 bases). V was cut by 4 bases and J by 9 bases, with 10 bases left in between. The CDR3 covers 11 residues. Looked up from germline, CDR1 is SGDLS and CDR2 is YYNGEE.

The rearrangement links TRBV25-1 to TRBJ2-1, with TRBD2 as a possible D gene (6 bases). CDR1 MGHDK and CDR2 SYGVNS come from the germline V gene. There are 15 residues in the CDR3. Deletions cut 4 bases from V and 9 bases from J, with 19 bases between. Here the CDR3 DNA reads TGTGCCAGCAGTGCGCGACTAGTCGTCAGTAGTGAGCAGTTCTTC. Protein sequence: CASSARLVVSSEQFF. Drawing the rest from reference TRBV25-1 and TRBJ2-1, the complete variable domain is EADIYQTPRYLVIGTGKKITLECSQTMGHDKMYWYQQDPGMELHLIHYSYGVNSTEKGDLSSESTVSRIRTEHFPLTLESARPSHTSQYLCASSARLVVSSEQFFGPGTRLTVL.

The CDR3 DNA is TGTGCCAGCAGCTTAGCGTATTGGTCCCGGGTAGGAGGAGAGACCCAGTACTTC. Protein: CASSLAYWSRVGGETQYF. The rearrangement links TRBV7-8 to TRBJ2-5; a possible D gene is TRBD2 (5 bases). The CDR3 length is 18 residues. Trimming shortened V by 0 bases and J by 4 bases, and 21 bases separated the two germline ends. Germline V gene data show CDR1 as SGHVS and CDR2 as FQNEAQ. The full variable domain, with the rest looked up from reference TRBV7-8 and TRBJ2-5, is GAGVSQSPRYKVAKRGQDVALRCDPISGHVSLFWYQQALGQGPEFLTYFQNEAQLDKSGLPSDRFFAERPEGSVSTLKIQRTQQEDSAVYLCASSLAYWSRVGGETQYFGPGTRLLVL.

The chain links TRBV20-1 to TRBJ2-7, with 8 bases fitting TRBD1. V lost 5 bases to trimming and J lost 8 bases; unmatched junction nucleotides: 17. The CDR3 totals 15 residues. CDR1 and CDR2 (germline): DFQATT, SNEGSKA (reference sequence). The CDR3 region is CSARLTGDNQPQQYF. The CDR3 coding sequence is TGCAGTGCTCGCCTGACAGGGGACAATCAGCCCCAGCAGTACTTC.

The sample holds many counts of this clonotype. This chain uses TRBV29-1 with TRBJ2-7; D perhaps matches TRBD1 (6 bases). The CDR3 has 13 residues. CDR1 SQVTM and CDR2 ANQGSEA come from the germline V gene. Trimming removed 4 bases from V and 0 bases from J, with 10 bases in between. CDR3 nucleotide sequence: TGCAGCGTTGCGTCGGACAGCTCCTACGAGCAGTACTTC. It specifies CSVASDSSYEQYF.

This clonotype came up many times. This sequence joins TRBV7-2 and TRBJ1-1, with TRBD1 as a possible D gene (6 bases). The CDR3 contains 13 residues. V was cut by 1 base and J by 10 bases, with 13 bases left in between. Germline V gives CDR1 SGHTA, CDR2 FQGNSA. The CDR3 region is CASSLGDMLRAFF. The CDR3 DNA is TGTGCCAGCAGCTTAGGGGACATGCTTCGAGCTTTCTTT.

Concerning this clonotype: This may arise from a read error, as a much more abundant clone is one base away. This chain uses TRBV7-3 with TRBJ2-5; TRBD2 agrees at 8 bases. V lost 10 bases and J lost 5; bases outside the gene matches: 15. Germline CDR1 SGHTA, CDR2 FQGTGA. CDR3 size: 15 residues. For the CDR3, the DNA is TGTGCCACCCCTCCACTAGCGGTTTTGGGGGAGACCCAGTACTTC. This encodes CATPPLAVLGETQYF.

This clonotype turned up a few times. The chain has TRBV14 and TRBJ1-5; D call uncertain. The V end was cut by 1 base, the J end by 7 bases, with 14 bases between. The CDR3 totals 15 residues. CDR1 and CDR2 (germline): SGHDN, FVKESK. The DNA of the CDR3 is TGTGCCAGCAGCCAAGGGTTGGGAGTTGGGCAGCCCCAGCATTTT. It translates to CASSQGLGVGQPQHF.

This clonotype was seen ten or more times. The chain uses TRBV6-6 and TRBJ1-3; perhaps TRBD1 as D (6 bases). The CDR3 spans 14 residues. V lost 5 bases and J 4 bases, leaving 12 bases between the germline ends. Germline V CDR1 and CDR2: MNHNY, SVGAGI (reference sequence). The CDR3, as DNA: TGTGCCAGCAGTCACGGGACACTCGGAAACACCATATATTTT. It is translated as CASSHGTLGNTIYF.